This section outlines one TCR beta chain sequence together with its context. The data derive from a study of T cell changes during pregnancy in multiple sclerosis. Per the germline V gene, CDR1 is MNHEY and CDR2 is SMNVEV (reference sequence). The CDR3 spans 15 residues. Trimming pared 5 bases from V and 2 bases from J, leaving 15 bases between. Data came from immunoSEQ multiplex PCR; TCRdb stores just in-frame clones and leaves some out. The data contain 38,000 or so clones, under 95% of them seen just once; the ten biggest clones take up 0.5% to 0.85%. This TCR derives from a female donor in good health, enrolled as a control in a pregnancy study. The chain recombines TRBV27 with TRBJ1-2, with D perhaps TRBD1 (6 bases). Sequencing used CD4+ T cells from peripheral blood mononuclear cells, obtained in the second trimester of pregnancy. CDR3 loop: CASSPQGMENYGYTF. In DNA form, the CDR3 reads TGTGCCAGCAGTCCTCAGGGGATGGAAAACTATGGCTACACCTTC.